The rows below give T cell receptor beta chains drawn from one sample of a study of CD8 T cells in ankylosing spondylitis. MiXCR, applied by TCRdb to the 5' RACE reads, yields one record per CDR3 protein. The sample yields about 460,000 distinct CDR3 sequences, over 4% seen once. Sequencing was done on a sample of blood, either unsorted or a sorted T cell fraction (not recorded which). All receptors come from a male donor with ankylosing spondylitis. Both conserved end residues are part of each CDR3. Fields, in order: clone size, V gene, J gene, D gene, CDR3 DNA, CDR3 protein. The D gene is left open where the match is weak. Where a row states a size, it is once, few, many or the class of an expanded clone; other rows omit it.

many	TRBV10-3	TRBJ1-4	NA	TGTGCCATCAGTGAGGACAGATCGGTGGGGGAAAAACTGTTTTTT	CAISEDRSVGEKLFF
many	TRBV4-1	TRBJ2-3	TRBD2	TGCGCCAGCAGCCGAATCTTCGGAGCTAGCGGGAGTATAGATACGCAGTATTTT	CASSRIFGASGSIDTQYF
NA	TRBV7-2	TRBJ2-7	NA	TGTGCCAGCAGCCCGGGACGCAACTCCTACGAGCAGTACTTC	CASSPGRNSYEQYF
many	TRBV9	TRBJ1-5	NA	TGTGCCAGCAGCGTTGATCGTGATCAGCCCCAGCATTTT	CASSVDRDQPQHF
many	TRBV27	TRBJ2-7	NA	TGTGCCAGCAGTTCACAGGGTCGGGACGAGCAGTACTTC	CASSSQGRDEQYF
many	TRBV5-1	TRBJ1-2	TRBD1	TGCGCCAGCAGTCCCGGGGGACAGGCTCCCGGAGACGCCTATGGCTACACCTTC	CASSPGGQAPGDAYGYTF
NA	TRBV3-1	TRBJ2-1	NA	TGTGCCAGCAGCCCCCGGACTTATGAGCAGTTCTTC	CASSPRTYEQFF
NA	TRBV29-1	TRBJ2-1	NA	TGCAGCGGTGTTGGAGTACGACTTTACAATGAGCAGTTCTTC	CSGVGVRLYNEQFF
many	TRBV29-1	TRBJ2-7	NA	TGCAGCGTTGGCGCCAGACTTAGCTCTTCCTACGAGCAGTACTTC	CSVGARLSSSYEQYF
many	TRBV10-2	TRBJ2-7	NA	TGCGCCAGCAGTGAGTCAGCGGGCCCCCCCTACGAGCAGTACTTC	CASSESAGPPYEQYF
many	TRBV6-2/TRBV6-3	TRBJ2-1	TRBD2	TGTGCCAGCAGTTACCCCCGGACTAGCGGGAGGGCTTTCTACAATGAGCAGTTCTTC	CASSYPRTSGRAFYNEQFF
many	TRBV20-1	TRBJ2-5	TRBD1	TGCAGTGCTAGACAGGGGGAGCGAGAGACCCAGTACTTC	CSARQGERETQYF
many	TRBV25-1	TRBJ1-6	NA	TGTGCCAGCAGTGGAGCAACCGGGGCAGGTGATAATTCACCCCTCCACTTT	CASSGATGAGDNSPLHF
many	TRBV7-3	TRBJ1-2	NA	TGTGCCAGCAGCGGTACAGGGTCCGATGGCTACACCTTC	CASSGTGSDGYTF
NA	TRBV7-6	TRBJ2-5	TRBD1	TGTGCCAGCAGCTACCGGGACAGGGATATCCAAGAGACCCAGTACTTC	CASSYRDRDIQETQYF
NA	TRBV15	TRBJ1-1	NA	TGTGCCACCAGCAGAGCGCCGGGAACTTTGGACACTGAAGCTTTCTTT	CATSRAPGTLDTEAFF
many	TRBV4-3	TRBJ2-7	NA	TGCGCCAGCAGCCAAACATATTCCTCCTACGAGCAGTACTTC	CASSQTYSSYEQYF
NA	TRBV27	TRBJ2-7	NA	TGTGCCAGCAGTTTAAGGAGCAGTTCCTACGAGCAGTACTTC	CASSLRSSSYEQYF
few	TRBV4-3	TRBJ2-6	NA	TGCGCCAGCAGCCGGACCTTCGACCAGCCTGGGGCCAACGTCCTGACTTTC	CASSRTFDQPGANVLTF
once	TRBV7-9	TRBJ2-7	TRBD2	TGTGCCAGCAGCTTAGGGACTAGCGTGAACGAGCAGTACTTC	CASSLGTSVNEQYF
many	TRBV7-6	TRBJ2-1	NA	TGTGCCAGCAGCCCGGATTGGCGGGACTCCTACAATGAGCAGTTCTTC	CASSPDWRDSYNEQFF
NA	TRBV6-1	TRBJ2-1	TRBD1	TGTGCCAGCAGTAATCCGGGACAGGGGTATGAGCAGTTCTTC	CASSNPGQGYEQFF
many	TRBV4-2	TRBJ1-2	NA	TGTGCCAGCAGCCTCAACCCCAACTATGGCTACACCTTC	CASSLNPNYGYTF
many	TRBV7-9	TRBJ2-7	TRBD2	TGTGCCAGCACCCATGGAGCGGGAAGAGCCCACGAGCAGTACTTC	CASTHGAGRAHEQYF
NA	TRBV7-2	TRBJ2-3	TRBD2	TGTGCCATTAATAAGCGGGACACAGATACGCAGTATTTT	CAINKRDTDTQYF
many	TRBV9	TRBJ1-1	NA	TGTGCCAGCAGCGTAGCCGGGGCATCTACTGAAGCTTTCTTT	CASSVAGASTEAFF
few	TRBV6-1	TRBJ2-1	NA	TGTGCCAGCACGGAGTGGGCCTTTTGGGGTGAGCAGTTCTTC	CASTEWAFWGEQFF
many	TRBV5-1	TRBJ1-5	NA	TGCGCCAGCAGCTTGGGTCAGGGTGATCAGCCCCAGCATTTT	CASSLGQGDQPQHF
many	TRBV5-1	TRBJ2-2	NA	TGCGCCAGCAGCTTAAACATAGACACCGGGGAGCTGTTTTTT	CASSLNIDTGELFF
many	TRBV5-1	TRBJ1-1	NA	TGCGCCAGCAGCTACCAACTGCCTAACACTGAAGCTTTCTTT	CASSYQLPNTEAFF
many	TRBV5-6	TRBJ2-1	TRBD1	TGTGCCAGCAGCTCGGACCCAATCCAGGGGGATGAGCAGTTCTTC	CASSSDPIQGDEQFF
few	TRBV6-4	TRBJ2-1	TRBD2	TGTGCCAGCAGTGACTCGGGGCGGGAGGGCAACAATGAGCAGTTCTTC	CASSDSGREGNNEQFF
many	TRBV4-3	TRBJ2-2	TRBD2	TGCGCCAGCAGCCAAGGCGGACTAGCGGAATGGTTGAAAACCGGGGAGCTGTTTTTT	CASSQGGLAEWLKTGELFF
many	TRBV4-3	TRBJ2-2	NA	TGCGCCAGCAGCCCCGCGAACACCGGGGAGCTGTTTTTT	CASSPANTGELFF